The 7 T cell receptor beta chains listed next were all sequenced from one sample in a study of CD8+ T cells in alopecia areata (dated by TCRdb to between 2017 and 2018). The method was the immunoSEQ multiplex PCR assay. RNA was extracted from all samples and reverse transcribed into cDNA, which served as template for TCR sequencing. In TCRdb, the immuneACCESS table is reduced to in-frame sequences with V and J assigned. These tables do not hold every clone; where another copy was compared, an unresolved V gene accounts for under half, and the others remain unexplained. The sample table records 200,000 to 250,000 clones; about three fifths of these occur just once. The ten largest clonotypes hold around 1.4% of the sample. This sample's time point label indicates: around 28 days on oral tofacitinib. The sample's treatment or condition label is to be understood as: oral pan-JAK inhibitor, 5-10 mg twice daily.

Specimen: CD4+ T cells sorted from blood, collected at week 4, from a patient treated with tofacitinib. These receptor sequences come from a human donor with alopecia areata.

The chain recombines TRBV19 with TRBJ1-6; 8 bases are shared with TRBD1. The V segment lost 10 bases and the J segment 10 bases; nucleotides outside the gene matches: 9. The CDR3 spans 13 residues. Germline V CDR1 and CDR2: LNHDA, SQIVND (reference sequence). CDR3 loop: CATTGQGGSPLHF. The DNA for the CDR3 is TGTGCCACCACAGGACAGGGAGGGTCACCCCTCCACTTT.

This chain connects TRBV5-1 to TRBJ2-2; unclear D gene. Trimming stripped 7 bases from V and 0 bases from J, with 13 bases between. CDR1 SGHRS and CDR2 YFSETQ come from the germline V gene. The CDR3 totals 15 residues. The CDR3 coding sequence is TGCGCCAGCGGCGCTCGGATGACGAACACCGGGGAGCTGTTTTTT. It encodes CASGARMTNTGELFF. The entire variable domain, with the rest obtained from reference TRBV5-1 and TRBJ2-2, is as follows: KAGVTQTPRYLIKTRGQQVTLSCSPISGHRSVSWYQQTPGQGLQFLFEYFSETQRNKGNFPGRFSGRQFSNSRSEMNVSTLELGDSALYLCASGARMTNTGELFFGEGSRLTVL.

This chain links TRBV30 with TRBJ2-2; 7 nucleotides align to TRBD2. The CDR3 contains 14 residues. Germline values: CDR1 GTSNPN, CDR2 SVGIG (reference sequence). Unmatched junction bases numbered 2, after V lost 2 bases and J lost 2 bases. The CDR3 reads CAWSPGGNTGELFF. CDR3 nucleotides: TGTGCCTGGAGTCCGGGGGGAAACACCGGGGAGCTGTTTTTT.

This chain uses TRBV5-6 with TRBJ2-7; TRBD2 matches at 10 bases. CDR3 length: 17 amino acids. Germline CDR1 SGHDT, CDR2 YYEEEE. Trimming took 3 bases from V and 0 from J; bases not matched to a gene: 9. The chain's CDR3 is CASSSASLAGASYEQYF. The CDR3 DNA is TGTGCCAGCAGCTCGGCGTCCCTAGCGGGGGCCTCCTACGAGCAGTACTTC.

Only one count was recorded for this clone. V is TRBV29-1 and J is TRBJ1-2; a possible D gene is TRBD1 (5 bases). V gave up 3 bases and J gave up 0 bases, with 14 bases separating them. Germline V gene lookup returns CDR1 SQVTM and CDR2 ANQGSEA. The CDR3 is 15 amino acids. In nucleotides, the CDR3 is TGCAGCGTTGAGAGATATGCAGGGCCTAACTATGGCTACACCTTC. Translated, it gives CSVERYAGPNYGYTF.

The rearrangement links TRBV30 to TRBJ2-3; 10 bases fit TRBD1. This CDR3 spans 14 amino acids. CDR1 and CDR2 from the germline V gene are GTSNPN and SVGIG (reference sequence). V lost 7 bases and J lost 0; bases outside the gene matches: 4. The CDR3: CALDRGSSTDTQYF. CDR3 coding DNA: TGTGCCTTGGACAGGGGGTCTAGCACAGATACGCAGTATTTT.

The chain uses TRBV29-1 and TRBJ2-4; 9 bases align to TRBD2. This CDR3 is 14 amino acids long. Trimming cost V 4 bases and J 7 bases; bases outside gene matches: 8. CDR1 is SQVTM, CDR2 ANQGSEA, per germline. The CDR3 sequence: CSVGVAGASNIQYF. The CDR3 bases are TGCAGCGTTGGTGTAGCGGGGGCATCGAACATTCAGTACTTC.